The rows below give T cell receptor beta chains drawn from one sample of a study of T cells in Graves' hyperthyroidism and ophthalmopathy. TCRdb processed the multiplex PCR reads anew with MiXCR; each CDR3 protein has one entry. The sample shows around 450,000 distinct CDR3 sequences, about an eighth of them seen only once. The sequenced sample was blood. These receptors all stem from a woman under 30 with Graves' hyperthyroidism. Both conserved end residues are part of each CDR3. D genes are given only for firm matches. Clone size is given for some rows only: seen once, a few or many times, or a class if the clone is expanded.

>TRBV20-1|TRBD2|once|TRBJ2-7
TGCAGGATGGGGACTAGCCGGTCCTGCGAGCAGTACTTC
CRMGTSRSCEQYF
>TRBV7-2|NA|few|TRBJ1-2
TGTGCCAGCAGCTTAAGTCCGGGGTCCGCGGGCGGCTACACCTTC
CASSLSPGSAGGYTF
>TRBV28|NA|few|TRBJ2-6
TGTGCCAGCAGTCCTGGATTCTCTGGGGCCAACGTCCTGACTTTC
CASSPGFSGANVLTF
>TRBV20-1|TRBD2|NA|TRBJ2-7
TGCAGTGCTAGAGATGGCACTAGCGGAACCTACGAGCAGTACTTC
CSARDGTSGTYEQYF
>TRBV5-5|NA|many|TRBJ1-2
TGTGCCAGCAGCTTCCGGGGGCCTGACTATGGCTACACCTTC
CASSFRGPDYGYTF
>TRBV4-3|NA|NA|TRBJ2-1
TGCGCCAGCAGCCAAGAGCTCGAACATGAGCAGTTCTTC
CASSQELEHEQFF
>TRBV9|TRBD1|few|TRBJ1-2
TGTGCCAGCAGCGATGAACAGGACAGGGAGAATCCCCGGAACTATGGCTACACCTTC
CASSDEQDRENPRNYGYTF
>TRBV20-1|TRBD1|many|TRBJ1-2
TGCAGTGTCCTAGGTGGAGGGGGCTTGGGCTACACCTTC
CSVLGGGGLGYTF
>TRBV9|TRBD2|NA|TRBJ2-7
TGTGCCAGCGTGGGGGACGGGGAGGTTGGGCGGGAGGGTAATCGCGAGCAGTACTTC
CASVGDGEVGREGNREQYF
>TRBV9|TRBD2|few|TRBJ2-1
TGTGCCAGCAGCGTAGCGGGCGGGAGGGCCGACAATGAGCAGTTCTTC
CASSVAGGRADNEQFF
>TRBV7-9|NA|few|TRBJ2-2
TGTGCCAGCATCCCTGGGGAGGAGGCCGGGGAGCTGTTTTTT
CASIPGEEAGELFF
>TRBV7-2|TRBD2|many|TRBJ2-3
TGTGCCAGCAGCTTAGAAGGCGGACTAGCGGCCACAGATACGCAGTATTTT
CASSLEGGLAATDTQYF
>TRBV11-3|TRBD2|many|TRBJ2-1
TGTGCCAGCAGCTTAATGGCGGGAGGGCTCGGTGAGCAGTTCTTC
CASSLMAGGLGEQFF
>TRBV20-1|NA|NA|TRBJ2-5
TGCAGTGCTAGAGATGGTTTGCAGACCCAGTACTTC
CSARDGLQTQYF
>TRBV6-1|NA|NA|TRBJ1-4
TGTGCCAGCTCCCGTGGGCTAGGTGAAAAACTGTTTTTT
CASSRGLGEKLFF
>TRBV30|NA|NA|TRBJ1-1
TGTGCCTGGAAGGCCGGGACGGCCCTTAAAGCTTTCTTT
CAWKAGTALKAFF
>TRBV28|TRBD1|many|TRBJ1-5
TGTGCCAGCAGTTCCCCCGACGAGACTACGGGACAGGGATTTCAGCCCCAGCATTTT
CASSSPDETTGQGFQPQHF
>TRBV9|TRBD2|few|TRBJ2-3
TGTGCCAGCAGCGTCACTAGCGGGTCCACAGATACGCAGTATTTT
CASSVTSGSTDTQYF
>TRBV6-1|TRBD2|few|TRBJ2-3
TGTGCCAGCAGGGGCGCGGGGGCAGATACGCAGTATTTT
CASRGAGADTQYF
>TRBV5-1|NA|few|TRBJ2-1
TGCGCCAGCAGCAGACAGGGGGCTAGCGGGACTTACAATGAGCAGTTCTTC
CASSRQGASGTYNEQFF
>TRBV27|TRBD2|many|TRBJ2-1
TGTGCCAGCAGCCTAGCGGGAGGATCAGGCAATGAGCAGTTCTTC
CASSLAGGSGNEQFF
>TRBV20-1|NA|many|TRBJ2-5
TGCAGTGCTAGAGACTTGGGGACCCAGTACTTC
CSARDLGTQYF
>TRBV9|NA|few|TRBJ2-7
TGTGCCAGCAGCGTATCAGGGTTCGGAGAGCAGTACTTC
CASSVSGFGEQYF
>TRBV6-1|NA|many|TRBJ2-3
TGTGCCAGCACCCACACAGGTACCGAAGATACGCAGTATTTT
CASTHTGTEDTQYF
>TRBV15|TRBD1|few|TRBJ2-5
TGTGCCACCAGCAGAGCCGGGACAGGGGCAGAGACCCAGTACTTC
CATSRAGTGAETQYF
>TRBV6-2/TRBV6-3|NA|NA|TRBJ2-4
TGTGCCAGCAGTAGCCGGACGGGGGCGAAGCTTAGAGGAAACATTCAGTACTTC
CASSSRTGAKLRGNIQYF
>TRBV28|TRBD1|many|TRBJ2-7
TGTGCCAGCATCAGGACAGGGTACCCCTCCTACGAGCAGTACTTC
CASIRTGYPSYEQYF
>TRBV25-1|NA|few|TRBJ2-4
TGTGCCAGCAGTGAATATAAGGGAGCCTCCAAAAACATTCAGTACTTC
CASSEYKGASKNIQYF
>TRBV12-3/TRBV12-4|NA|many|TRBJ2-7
TGTGCCAGCAGTCCTAACGACAATTCGGGAAAGCAGTACTTC
CASSPNDNSGKQYF
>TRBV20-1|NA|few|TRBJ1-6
TGCAGTGCCAGTAGACAGGACTCCTTCAATAATTCACCCCTCCACTTT
CSASRQDSFNNSPLHF
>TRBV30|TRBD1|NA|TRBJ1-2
TGTGCCTGGAGCACAGGACAGGGGGGTTGGGGCTACACCTTC
CAWSTGQGGWGYTF
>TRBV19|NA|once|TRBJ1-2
TGTGCCAGTAGTATGGTCTGGGCCAATGATGGCTACACCTTC
CASSMVWANDGYTF
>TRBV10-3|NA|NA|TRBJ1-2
TGTGCCATCAGTGAGTCCTCAGAGTATGGCTACACCTTC
CAISESSEYGYTF
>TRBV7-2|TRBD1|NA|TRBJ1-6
TGTGCCATCTCGCAGGCCGCGGGACAGTATAATTCACCCCTCCACTTT
CAISQAAGQYNSPLHF
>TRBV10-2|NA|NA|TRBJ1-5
TGCGCCAGCAGTGATGATAGCAATCAGCCCCAGCATTTT
CASSDDSNQPQHF
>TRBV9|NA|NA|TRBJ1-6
TGTGCCAGCAGCGTAGGGGTTTCGGATTCACCCCTCCACTTT
CASSVGVSDSPLHF
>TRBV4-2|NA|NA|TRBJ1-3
TGTGCCAGCAGCCAAGACGTAGATATCTCTGGAAACACCATATATTTT
CASSQDVDISGNTIYF
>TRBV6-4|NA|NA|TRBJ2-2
TGTGCCAGCAGTGACTCGGGAAGAAACACCGGGGAGCTGTTTTTT
CASSDSGRNTGELFF
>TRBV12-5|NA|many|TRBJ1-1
TGTGCTAGTGCTGCAAACACTGAAGCTTTCTTT
CASAANTEAFF